Given below is one T cell receptor (beta chain) in context. Trimming at V came to 6 bases and at J to 10 bases, leaving 10 bases not matched to a gene. In germline, CDR1 is MNHEY, CDR2 SVGAGI. The CDR3 length is 13 residues. This record belongs to a study of blood T cell repertoires in COVID-19. Study details: The analysed material was cDNA or gDNA that came from T cells, B-cell-depleted T cells, or PBMCs.

Sequencing used immunoSEQ multiplex PCR; TCRdb keeps in-frame clones, though not all of them. This sample has about 83,000 clones, with around three quarters found just once. Sequencing was carried out using peripheral blood. The rearrangement joins TRBV6-5 to TRBJ2-5; 8 nucleotides match TRBD2. The TCR originated in an elderly woman with active or convalescent COVID-19. The CDR3 spells CASRPAGVPGQYF. CDR3 in DNA: TGTGCCAGCAGGCCAGCGGGGGTCCCCGGCCAGTACTTC.